Presented here are 18 T cell receptor beta chains from one specimen sequenced in a study of OX40 agonist ivuxolimab in advanced cancers. Assay: immunoSEQ multiplex PCR; the TCRdb copy retains only in-frame clones and omits some. Of tens of thousands of clones in the sample, 82% were seen once. The specimen was CD4+ or CD8+ T cells sorted from blood, collected in a trial of the OX40 agonist ivuxolimab. The origin of the receptors is an adult with an advanced solid tumor such as melanoma, head and neck, liver or kidney cancer.

The CDR3 nucleotides are TGTGCCAGCACTATTGACAGGGTGGCTTTCTTT. Its translation is CASTIDRVAFF. This sequence joins TRBV2 and TRBJ1-1; 7 bases align to TRBD1. Germline loops: CDR1 SNHLY, CDR2 FYNNEI. The CDR3 covers 11 residues. Losses at the gene ends were 7 bases for V and 11 bases for J; bases not matched to a gene: 7.

CDR3 sequence reads: CASSSSGTVNTEAFF. CDR3 in DNA: TGTGCCAGCAGCTCTTCCGGGACGGTGAACACTGAAGCTTTCTTT. The chain joins TRBV5-4 to TRBJ1-1, with D perhaps TRBD1 (5 bases). The V gene lost 3 bases and the J gene lost 0 bases, with 12 bases spanning the gap. The V gene's germline CDR1 is SGHNT and CDR2 YYREEE (reference sequence). This CDR3 comprises 15 residues.

The rearrangement uses TRBV6-5 and TRBJ2-7, with a weak D call TRBD2 (7 bases). CDR3 length: 14 residues. Germline V gene sequence: CDR1 MNHEY, CDR2 SVGAGI. The ends were cut back, 6 bases at V and 5 bases at J, with 17 bases in the middle. Here the CDR3 DNA reads TGTGCCAGCAGGGGGGGGGCAGGGATACACGAGCAGTACTTC. This codes for CASRGGAGIHEQYF.

This clone showed up just a few times. This chain's CDR3 is CASSLEAVGYTF. CDR3 in DNA: TGTGCCAGCAGCTTAGAGGCAGTTGGCTACACCTTC. J is TRBJ1-2 and V is TRBV7-9; D gene unclear. The CDR3 length is 12 residues. The germline gives CDR1 SEHNR, CDR2 FQNEAQ (reference sequence). V was shortened by 1 base and J by 7 bases, with 7 bases between the two germline ends.

The chain combines TRBV21-1 with TRBJ1-5. TRBV21-1 is listed as a pseudogene. This CDR3 is 19 amino acids long. The CDR3 DNA sequence: TGTGCCAGCAGCTACCGACTCGCGGTGGGCCTCATCGGGAATCAGCCCCAGCATTTT. This gives the protein CASSYRLAVGLIGNQPQHF.

Remarks on this clone: Other DNA sequences within the sample encode an identical CDR3. The rearrangement uses TRBV4-1 and TRBJ1-1; 9 nucleotides align to TRBD1. CDR3 size: 15 residues. Trimming removed 3 bases from V and 1 base from J; junction bases left unmatched: 3. The germline gives CDR1 MGHRA, CDR2 YSYEKL. The CDR3 here is CASSHPGQGNTEAFF. The CDR3 coding sequence is TGCGCCAGCAGCCACCCGGGACAGGGGAACACTGAAGCTTTCTTT.

The chain joins TRBV12-5 to TRBJ1-4, with D unresolved. Per the germline V gene, CDR1 is LGHNT and CDR2 is FRNRAP. The CDR3 consists of 16 residues. The germline V and J ends were trimmed by 5 bases and 3 bases, with 16 bases remaining between them. The CDR3: CASGPHRREANEKLFF. DNA for the CDR3: TGTGCTAGTGGTCCTCACCGGCGCGAGGCTAATGAAAAACTGTTTTTT.

The CDR3: CSVESAGGPGTGELFF. The CDR3, as DNA: TGCAGCGTTGAATCAGCGGGGGGGCCGGGCACCGGGGAGCTGTTTTTT. The chain employs TRBV29-1 and TRBJ2-2; 10 bases agree with TRBD2. Germline CDR1 is SQVTM and CDR2 is ANQGSEA. Trimming cost V 2 bases and J 4 bases; bases outside gene matches: 7. This CDR3 has 16 residues.

V and J are TRBV6-1 and TRBJ2-7; the D is unclear. The germline V gene has CDR1 MNHNS and CDR2 SASEGT. This CDR3 contains 15 residues. V lost 5 bases and J 0 bases, leaving 14 bases between the germline ends. CDR3 amino acids: CASSLGLTSSYEQYF. Written as DNA, the CDR3 is TGTGCCAGCAGTTTGGGGTTAACGAGCTCCTACGAGCAGTACTTC.

V usage is TRBV2 and J usage is TRBJ1-3; 11 bases map to TRBD1. Germline-derived CDR1 and CDR2 are SNHLY and FYNNEI. The CDR3 has 16 residues. Unmatched junction bases numbered 3, after V lost 4 bases and J lost 1 base. CDR3 sequence reads: CASSGTGGASGNTIYF. CDR3 bases: TGTGCCAGCAGTGGGACAGGGGGCGCGTCTGGAAACACCATATATTTT.

This clone was seen just once. J is TRBJ2-6 and V is TRBV2, with D unclear. V was trimmed by 7 bases and J by 0 bases, leaving 4 bases between them. The CDR3 covers 13 residues. Germline V gives CDR1 SNHLY, CDR2 FYNNEI. CDR3: CASTYSGANVLTF. Here the CDR3 DNA reads TGTGCCAGCACGTACTCTGGGGCCAACGTCCTGACTTTC.

V usage is TRBV12-2 and J usage is TRBJ2-7; TRBD1 reflects the table's D call only, with no check against the DNA. TRBV12-2 is classified as a pseudogene. CDR3 length: 14 amino acids. CDR3 coding DNA: TGTGCAAGTCGCGGACAGATGGGGTTGTACGAGCAGTACTTC. Its protein product is CASRGQMGLYEQYF.

The chain recombines TRBV5-5 with TRBJ2-1; D gene uncertain. In germline, CDR1 is SGHKS, CDR2 YYEKEE (reference sequence). CDR3 length: 12 residues. V gave up 0 bases and J gave up 7 bases, with 5 bases separating them. The CDR3 region is CASSLVLNEQFF. CDR3 coding DNA: TGTGCCAGCAGCTTGGTGTTGAATGAGCAGTTCTTC.

This rearrangement joins TRBV15 to TRBJ2-1, with no clear D. The CDR3 runs to 13 residues. Trimming shortened V by 4 bases and J by 7 bases, and 11 bases separated the two germline ends. Germline V gene lookup returns CDR1 LNHNV and CDR2 YYDKDF (reference sequence). The CDR3 region is CATSIYRANEQFF. DNA for the CDR3: TGTGCCACCAGCATTTACCGGGCAAATGAGCAGTTCTTC.

This chain links TRBV19 with TRBJ1-2; D remains unclear. CDR3 length: 12 residues. From germline, CDR1 is LNHDA and CDR2 SQIVND (reference sequence). V was trimmed by 4 bases and J by 8 bases, leaving 11 bases between them. The chain's CDR3 is CASSKSDVGYTF. CDR3 DNA: TGTGCCAGTAGTAAGTCGGACGTAGGCTACACCTTC.

This chain joins TRBV30 and TRBJ2-2; the D call may be TRBD1 or TRBD2 (6 bases each). The length of the CDR3 is 12 residues. Trimming took off 2 bases at V and 6 bases at J, with 7 bases between the two ends. Germline V gene sequence: CDR1 GTSNPN, CDR2 SVGIG (reference sequence). This chain's CDR3 is CAWSRGAGELFF. CDR3 bases: TGTGCCTGGAGTAGGGGGGCCGGGGAGCTGTTTTTT.

The V call is TRBV20-1, the J call TRBJ1-3; D unresolved. The CDR3 length is 11 residues. Germline V lookup: CDR1 DFQATT, CDR2 SNEGSKA (reference sequence). Trimming pared 3 bases from V and 6 bases from J, leaving 6 bases between. This CDR3 reads CSASTSNTIYF. In nucleotides, the CDR3 is TGCAGTGCTAGTACGTCAAACACCATATATTTT.

The chain couples TRBV5-4 to TRBJ2-3; the D is unclear. Germline V gives CDR1 SGHNT, CDR2 YYREEE (reference sequence). CDR3 size: 13 residues. The V gene lost 0 bases and the J gene lost 5 bases, with 7 bases spanning the gap. CDR3 region: CASSLAVGDTQYF. The CDR3 DNA is TGTGCCAGCAGCTTGGCCGTGGGAGATACGCAGTATTTT. Drawing the rest from reference TRBV5-4 and TRBJ2-3, the complete variable domain is ETGVTQSPTHLIKTRGQQVTLRCSSQSGHNTVSWYQQALGQGPQFIFQYYREEENGRGNFPPRFSGLQFPNYSSELNVNALELDDSALYLCASSLAVGDTQYFGPGTRLTVL.